This T cell receptor (beta chain) comes out of a study of PD-L1 blockade in urothelial cancer. The CDR3 loop spans 14 amino acids. In germline, CDR1 is MGHRA, CDR2 YSYEKL. V lost 0 bases and J lost 7, with 12 bases in between. Method: immunoSEQ multiplex PCR; TCRdb's copy keeps in-frame clones and lacks some. The sample carries about 35,000 clones, around 82% recorded once. Specified time point: pretreatment peripheral blood. This TCR was sampled from a man aged 55 to 70 with urothelial cancer. The sequenced sample was PBMCs, obtained around atezolizumab (anti-PD-L1) treatment. The chain uses TRBV4-1 and TRBJ1-2, with D possibly matching TRBD1 (5 bases). The CDR3 DNA reads as TGCGCCAGCAGCCAAGATGGATCCAGGGCTGGCTACACCTTC. Translated, it gives CASSQDGSRAGYTF.